The rows below give T cell receptor beta chains drawn from one sample of a study of T cells in Graves' hyperthyroidism and ophthalmopathy. TCRdb reprocessed the multiplex PCR reads via MiXCR and lists one record per CDR3 protein. The sample includes approximately 200,000 distinct CDR3 sequences, approximately 20% seen only once; the top ten take approximately 40%. The sequenced material came from blood. Receptors originate from a man in his forties with Graves' hyperthyroidism. CDR3s include the opening cysteine and the closing phenylalanine or tryptophan. Each record gives: J gene, clone size, D gene, V gene, CDR3 DNA, CDR3 protein. D genes are given only for firm matches. Clone size appears in some rows only: once, few, many, or a class for an expanded clone.

TRBJ1-2,.,TRBD1,TRBV29-1,TGCAGCGTTGCCCGGGACAGGGTGATCTATGGCTACACCTTC,CSVARDRVIYGYTF
TRBJ1-2,few,TRBD1,TRBV18,TGTGCCAGCTCACCGTCTCGGACAGGGGAGGATGGCTACGCCTTC,CASSPSRTGEDGYAF
TRBJ2-7,many,TRBD1,TRBV20-1,TGCAGTGCTGGTAGGGACAGGGGACTTTCCAGCGAGCAGTACTTC,CSAGRDRGLSSEQYF
TRBJ2-3,.,.,TRBV7-2,TGTGCCAGCAGCTTCGGCGGACCCCGCACAGATACGCAGTATTTT,CASSFGGPRTDTQYF
TRBJ2-5,few,.,TRBV30,TGTGCCTGGAGTGTAGGAGGGATCCAAGAGACCCAGTACTTC,CAWSVGGIQETQYF
TRBJ1-2,many,.,TRBV28,TGTGCCAGCAATATGGGGGGTGGCTACACCTTC,CASNMGGGYTF
TRBJ1-5,.,TRBD1,TRBV24-1,TGTGCCACCGGCTCCGGGACAGTCGCCCCCGGTGGCAATCAGCCCCAGCATTTT,CATGSGTVAPGGNQPQHF
TRBJ1-3,.,TRBD1,TRBV6-2/TRBV6-3,TGTGCCAGCAGTTACTCCGGGACAGTTGGAAACACCATATATTTT,CASSYSGTVGNTIYF
TRBJ2-7,many,TRBD2,TRBV20-1,TGCAGTGCCGTTACTCCCATCACTAGCGGGGGGTCCTACGAGCAGTACTTC,CSAVTPITSGGSYEQYF
TRBJ2-2,few,.,TRBV9,TGTGCCAGCAGCCCTAGGGGGGGGGGGGCCAATACCGGGGAGCTGTTTTTT,CASSPRGGGANTGELFF
TRBJ2-2,many,TRBD1,TRBV2,TGTGCCAGCAGTGGGGGACAGGGGTACCCCGGGGAGCTGTTTTTT,CASSGGQGYPGELFF
TRBJ1-6,.,.,TRBV7-7,TGTGCTAGCAGCTTAGGCGCAGGGGATAATTCACCCCTCCACTTT,CASSLGAGDNSPLHF
TRBJ2-1,few,.,TRBV30,TGTGCCTGGAGTGATTTTCCGGGGTTCAGCAGGTACAATGAGCAGTTCTTC,CAWSDFPGFSRYNEQFF
TRBJ1-5,many,TRBD1,TRBV2,TGTGCCAGCAGTGAACTGTGGACAGGGTACGATCAGCCCCAGCATTTT,CASSELWTGYDQPQHF
TRBJ2-1,.,.,TRBV20-1,TGCAGTGCTCAGACAGGCCCCCTAGGGAATGAGCAGTTCTTC,CSAQTGPLGNEQFF
TRBJ2-1,many,.,TRBV7-2,TGTGCCAGCAGCTTTGACGCCAGCTCCTACAATGAGCAGTTCTTC,CASSFDASSYNEQFF
TRBJ1-2,many,.,TRBV28,TGTGCCAGCAGTTTATTTAACTATGGCTACACCTTC,CASSLFNYGYTF
TRBJ1-1,.,TRBD1,TRBV5-1,TGCGCCAGCAGCATAGGGACAGGGGCCACTGAAGCTTTCTTT,CASSIGTGATEAFF
TRBJ2-5,many,.,TRBV2,TGTGCCAGCAGGCGACAGGTTAGGAGTGATGAGACCCAGTACTTC,CASRRQVRSDETQYF